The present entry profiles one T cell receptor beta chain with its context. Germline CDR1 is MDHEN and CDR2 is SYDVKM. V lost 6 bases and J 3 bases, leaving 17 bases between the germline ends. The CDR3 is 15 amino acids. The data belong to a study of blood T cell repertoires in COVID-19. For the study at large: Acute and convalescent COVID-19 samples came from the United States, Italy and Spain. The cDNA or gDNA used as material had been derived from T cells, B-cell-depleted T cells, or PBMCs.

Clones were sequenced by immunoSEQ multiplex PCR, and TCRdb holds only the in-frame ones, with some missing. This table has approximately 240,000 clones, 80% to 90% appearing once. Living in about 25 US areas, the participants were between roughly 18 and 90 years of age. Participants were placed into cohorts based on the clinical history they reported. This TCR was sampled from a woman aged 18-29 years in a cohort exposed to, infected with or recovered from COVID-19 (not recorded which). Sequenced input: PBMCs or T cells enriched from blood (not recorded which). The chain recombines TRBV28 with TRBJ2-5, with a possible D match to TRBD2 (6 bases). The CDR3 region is CASRPGSGGEETQYF. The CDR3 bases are TGTGCCAGCAGGCCAGGAAGTGGAGGGGAAGAGACCCAGTACTTC.